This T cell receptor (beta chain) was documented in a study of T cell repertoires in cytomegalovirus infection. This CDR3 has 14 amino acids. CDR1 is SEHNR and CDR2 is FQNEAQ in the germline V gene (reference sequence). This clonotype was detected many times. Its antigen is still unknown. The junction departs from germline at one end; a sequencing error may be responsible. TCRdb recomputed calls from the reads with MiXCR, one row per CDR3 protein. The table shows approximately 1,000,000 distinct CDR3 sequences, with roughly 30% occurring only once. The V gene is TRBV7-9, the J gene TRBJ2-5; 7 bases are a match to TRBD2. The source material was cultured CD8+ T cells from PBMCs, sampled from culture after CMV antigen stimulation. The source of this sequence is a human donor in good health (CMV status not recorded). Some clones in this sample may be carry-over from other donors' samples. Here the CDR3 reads CASSLAADQETQYF. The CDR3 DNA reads TGTGCCAGCAGCCTAGCGGCAGATCAAGAGACCCAGTACTTC.